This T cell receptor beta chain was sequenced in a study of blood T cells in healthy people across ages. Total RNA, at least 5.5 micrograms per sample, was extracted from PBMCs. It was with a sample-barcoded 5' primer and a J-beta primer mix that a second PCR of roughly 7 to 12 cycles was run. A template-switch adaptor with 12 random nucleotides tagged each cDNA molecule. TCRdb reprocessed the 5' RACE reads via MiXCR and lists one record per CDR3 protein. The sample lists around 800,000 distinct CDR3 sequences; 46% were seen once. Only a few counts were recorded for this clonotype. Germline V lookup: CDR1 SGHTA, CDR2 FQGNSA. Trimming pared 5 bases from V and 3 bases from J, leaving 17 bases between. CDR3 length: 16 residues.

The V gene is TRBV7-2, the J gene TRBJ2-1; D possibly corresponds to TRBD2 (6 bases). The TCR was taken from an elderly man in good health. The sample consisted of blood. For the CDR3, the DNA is TGTGCCAGCAGCCTACCGGGAGCGGGTGGCTACAATGAGCAGTTCTTC. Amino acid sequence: CASSLPGAGGYNEQFF.